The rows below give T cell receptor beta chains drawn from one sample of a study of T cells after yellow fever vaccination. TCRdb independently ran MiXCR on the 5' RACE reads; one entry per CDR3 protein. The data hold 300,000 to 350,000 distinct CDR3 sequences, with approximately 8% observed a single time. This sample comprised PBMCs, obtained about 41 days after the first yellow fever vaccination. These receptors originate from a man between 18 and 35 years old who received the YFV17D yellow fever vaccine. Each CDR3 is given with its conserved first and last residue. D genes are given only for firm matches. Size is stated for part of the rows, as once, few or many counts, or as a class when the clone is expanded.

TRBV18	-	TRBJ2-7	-	TGTGCCAGCTCAAAGGATGGAGTCCTATCCTACGAGCAGTACTTC	CASSKDGVLSYEQYF
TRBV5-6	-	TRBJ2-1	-	TGTGCCAGCAGTCACCCGGACAGACACAATGAGCAGTTCTTC	CASSHPDRHNEQFF
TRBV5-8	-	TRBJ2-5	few	TGTGCCAGCAGCTTTCGCCTGGGGATCTCGGAGACCCAGTACTTC	CASSFRLGISETQYF
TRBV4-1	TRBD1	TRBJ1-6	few	TGCGCCAGCAGCCAGCAACAGGGGACGTTTAATTCACCCCTCCACTTT	CASSQQQGTFNSPLHF
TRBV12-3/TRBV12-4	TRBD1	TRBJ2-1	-	TGTGCCAGCAGTTCTCCGACAGGGACGACCGGGCAGTTCTTC	CASSSPTGTTGQFF
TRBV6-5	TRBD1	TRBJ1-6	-	TGTGCCAGCAGTTGGACAGGTCAAACGGGGAATTCACCCCTCCACTTT	CASSWTGQTGNSPLHF
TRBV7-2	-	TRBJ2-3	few	TGTGCCAGCAGCCGTTTAGCGGCCACAGATACGCAGTATTTT	CASSRLAATDTQYF
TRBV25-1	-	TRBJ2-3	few	TGTGCCAGCAGTGAATACGTAGCGGCAGATACGCAGTATTTT	CASSEYVAADTQYF
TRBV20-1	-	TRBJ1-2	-	TGCAGTGCGGCGGACTACACCTTC	CSAADYTF
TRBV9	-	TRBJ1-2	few	TGTGCCAGCAGCGCAATACAGGGTAGTGGCTACACCTTC	CASSAIQGSGYTF
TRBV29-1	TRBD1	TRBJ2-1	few	TGCAGCGTTGATGAGGACAGGGGTCGTGAGCAGTTCTTC	CSVDEDRGREQFF
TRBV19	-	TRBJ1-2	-	TGTGCCAGTAGCCAGGGTGTTGACTATGGCTACACCTTC	CASSQGVDYGYTF
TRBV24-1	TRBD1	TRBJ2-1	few	TGTGCCACCACCTTTGTAGGGGGCCCTGAGAATGAGCAGTTCTTC	CATTFVGGPENEQFF
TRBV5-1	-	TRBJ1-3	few	TGCGCCAGCAGCTTGACCCTTGAGGACCACTCTGGAAACACCATATATTTT	CASSLTLEDHSGNTIYF
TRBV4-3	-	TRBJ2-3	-	TGCGCCAGCAGCCAAGGGCAGCCTCCCGATACGCAGTATTTT	CASSQGQPPDTQYF
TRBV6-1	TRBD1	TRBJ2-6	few	TGTGCCAGCAGTGAATTGGGACAGGGATCTGGGGCCAACGTCCTGACTTTC	CASSELGQGSGANVLTF
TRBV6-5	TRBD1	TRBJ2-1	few	TGTGCCAGCAGTTACCTGACAGGGCATGAGCAGTTCTTC	CASSYLTGHEQFF
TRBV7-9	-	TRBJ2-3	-	TGTGCCAGCATCGCATATCTCCCAGATACGCAGTATTTT	CASIAYLPDTQYF
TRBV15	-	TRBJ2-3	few	TGTGCCACCAGCAGAGGCCAGGCAGATACGCAGTATTTT	CATSRGQADTQYF
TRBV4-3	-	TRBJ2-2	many	TGCGCCAGCAGCCAAGAGGGACCCAACGCCGGGGAGCTGTTTTTT	CASSQEGPNAGELFF
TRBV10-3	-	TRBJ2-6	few	TGTGCCATCAGTGAATCCGGGACTGGGGCCTCTGGGGCCAACGTCCTGACTTTC	CAISESGTGASGANVLTF
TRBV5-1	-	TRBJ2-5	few	TGCGCCAGCAGCTTATCCCAGGACGATCTGTACTTC	CASSLSQDDLYF
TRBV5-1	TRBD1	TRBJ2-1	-	TGCGCCAGCAGCGCTATCGGACAGGGGACGGGGGGTGAGCAGTTCTTC	CASSAIGQGTGGEQFF
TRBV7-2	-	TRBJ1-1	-	TGTGCCAGCAGCCCCGGCCGCGCTTTCTTT	CASSPGRAFF
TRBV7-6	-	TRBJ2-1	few	TGTGCCTCCCGAAGACTTGGCTACAATGAGCAGTTCTTC	CASRRLGYNEQFF
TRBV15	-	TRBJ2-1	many	TGTGCCACCAGCAGAGTAGGGGCGGGCAATGAGCAGTTCTTC	CATSRVGAGNEQFF
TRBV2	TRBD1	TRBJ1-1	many	TGTGCCGGACGGACAGGGGGGACTGAAGCTTTCTTT	CAGRTGGTEAFF
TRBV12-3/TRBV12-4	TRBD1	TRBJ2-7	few	TGTGCCAGCAGTTTTGGACAGGGGGATTACGAGCAGTACTTC	CASSFGQGDYEQYF
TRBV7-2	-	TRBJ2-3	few	TGTGCCAGCAGCTTAGCGGCGCCCATGGGCGGGGCAGATACGCAGTATTTT	CASSLAAPMGGADTQYF